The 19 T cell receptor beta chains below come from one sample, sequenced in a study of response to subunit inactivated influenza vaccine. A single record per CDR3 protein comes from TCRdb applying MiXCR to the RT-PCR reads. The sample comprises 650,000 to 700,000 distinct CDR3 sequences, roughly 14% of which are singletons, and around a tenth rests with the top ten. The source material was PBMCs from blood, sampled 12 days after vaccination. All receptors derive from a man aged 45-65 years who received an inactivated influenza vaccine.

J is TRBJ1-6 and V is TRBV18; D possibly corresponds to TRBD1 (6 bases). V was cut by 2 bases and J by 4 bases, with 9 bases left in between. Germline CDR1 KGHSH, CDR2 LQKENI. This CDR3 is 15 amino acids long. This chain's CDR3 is CASSPKQGYNSPLHF. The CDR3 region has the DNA TGTGCCAGCTCACCAAAACAGGGATATAATTCACCCCTCCACTTT.

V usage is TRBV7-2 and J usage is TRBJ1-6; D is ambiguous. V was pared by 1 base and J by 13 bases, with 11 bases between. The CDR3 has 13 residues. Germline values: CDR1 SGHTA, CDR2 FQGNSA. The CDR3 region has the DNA TGTGCCAGCAGCTTAGGCGGCCGGTGGCCCCTCCACTTT. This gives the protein CASSLGGRWPLHF. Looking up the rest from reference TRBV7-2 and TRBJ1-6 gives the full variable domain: GAGVSQSPSNKVTEKGKDVELRCDPISGHTALYWYRQSLGQGLEFLIYFQGNSAPDKSGLPSDRFSAERTGGSVSTLTIQRTQQEDSAVYLCASSLGGRWPLHFGNGTRLTVT.

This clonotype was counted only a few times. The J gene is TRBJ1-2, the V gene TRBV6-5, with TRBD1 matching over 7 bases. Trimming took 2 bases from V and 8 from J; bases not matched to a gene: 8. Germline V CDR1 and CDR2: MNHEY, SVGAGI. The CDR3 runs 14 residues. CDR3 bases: TGTGCCAGCAGTTACCAACAAACCAGGGGGGGCTACACCTTC. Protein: CASSYQQTRGGYTF.

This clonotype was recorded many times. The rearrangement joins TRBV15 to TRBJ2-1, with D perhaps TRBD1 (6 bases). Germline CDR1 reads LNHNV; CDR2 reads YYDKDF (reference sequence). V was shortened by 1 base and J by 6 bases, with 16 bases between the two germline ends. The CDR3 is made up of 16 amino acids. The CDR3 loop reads CATSRGGQNDPNEQFF. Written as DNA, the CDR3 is TGTGCCACCAGCAGAGGAGGACAGAATGACCCCAATGAGCAGTTCTTC.

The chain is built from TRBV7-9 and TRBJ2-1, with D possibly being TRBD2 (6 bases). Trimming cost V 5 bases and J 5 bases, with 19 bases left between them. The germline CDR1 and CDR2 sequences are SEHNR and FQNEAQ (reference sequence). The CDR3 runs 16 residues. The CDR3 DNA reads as TGTGCCAGCAGCCCGGGGGTTAGGGCTCTCGACAATGAGCAGTTCTTC. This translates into CASSPGVRALDNEQFF.

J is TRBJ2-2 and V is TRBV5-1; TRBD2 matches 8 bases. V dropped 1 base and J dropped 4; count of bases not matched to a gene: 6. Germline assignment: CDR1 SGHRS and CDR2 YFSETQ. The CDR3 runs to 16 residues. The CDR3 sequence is CASSLTAGEITGELFF. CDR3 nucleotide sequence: TGCGCCAGCAGCTTGACAGCGGGGGAGATCACCGGGGAGCTGTTTTTT.

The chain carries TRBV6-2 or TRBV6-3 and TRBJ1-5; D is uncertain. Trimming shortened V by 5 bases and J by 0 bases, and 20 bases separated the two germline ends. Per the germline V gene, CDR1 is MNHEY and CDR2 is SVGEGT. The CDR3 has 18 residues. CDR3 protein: CASSPPGYTIYSNQPQHF. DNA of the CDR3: TGTGCCAGCAGTCCCCCGGGCTATACAATTTATAGCAATCAGCCCCAGCATTTT.

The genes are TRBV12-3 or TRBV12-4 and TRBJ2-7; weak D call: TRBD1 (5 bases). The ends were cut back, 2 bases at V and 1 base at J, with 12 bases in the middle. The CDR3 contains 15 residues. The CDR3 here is CASSLNVRVSYEQYF. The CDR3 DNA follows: TGTGCCAGCAGTTTAAACGTCAGGGTTTCCTACGAGCAGTACTTC.

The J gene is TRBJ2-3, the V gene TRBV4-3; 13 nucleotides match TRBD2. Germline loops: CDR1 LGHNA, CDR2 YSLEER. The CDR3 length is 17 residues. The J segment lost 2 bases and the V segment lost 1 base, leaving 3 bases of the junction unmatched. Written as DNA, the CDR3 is TGCGCCAGCAGCCAAGGGGGACTAGCGGGGTACACAGATACGCAGTATTTT. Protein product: CASSQGGLAGYTDTQYF.

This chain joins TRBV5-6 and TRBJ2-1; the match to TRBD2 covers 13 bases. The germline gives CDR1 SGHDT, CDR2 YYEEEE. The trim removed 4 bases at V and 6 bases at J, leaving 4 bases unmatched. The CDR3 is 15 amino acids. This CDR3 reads CASSAGTSGVNEQFF. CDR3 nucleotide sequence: TGTGCCAGCAGCGCCGGGACTAGCGGGGTCAATGAGCAGTTCTTC.

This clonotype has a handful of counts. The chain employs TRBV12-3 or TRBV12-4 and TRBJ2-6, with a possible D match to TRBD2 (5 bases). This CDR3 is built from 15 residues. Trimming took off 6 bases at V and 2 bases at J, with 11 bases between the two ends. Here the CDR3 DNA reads TGTGCCAGCAGATTCCCCGGGACTGGGGCCAACGTCCTGACTTTC. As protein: CASRFPGTGANVLTF.

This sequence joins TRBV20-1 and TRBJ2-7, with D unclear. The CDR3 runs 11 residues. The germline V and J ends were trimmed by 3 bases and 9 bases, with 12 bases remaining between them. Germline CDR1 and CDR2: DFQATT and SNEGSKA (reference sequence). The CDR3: CSASLTLAQYF. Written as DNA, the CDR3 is TGCAGTGCTAGTTTGACCTTGGCGCAGTACTTC.

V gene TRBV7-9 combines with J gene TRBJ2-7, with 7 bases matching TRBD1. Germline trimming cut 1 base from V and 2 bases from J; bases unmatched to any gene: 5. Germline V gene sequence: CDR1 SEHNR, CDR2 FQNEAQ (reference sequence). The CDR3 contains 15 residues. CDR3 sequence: CASSLEGTVTYEQYF. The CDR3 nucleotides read TGTGCCAGCAGCTTAGAAGGGACAGTTACCTACGAGCAGTACTTC. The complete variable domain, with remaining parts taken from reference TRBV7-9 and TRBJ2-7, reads DTGVSQNPRHKITKRGQNVTFRCDPISEHNRLYWYRQTLGQGPEFLTYFQNEAQLEKSRLLSDRFSAERPKGSFSTLEIQRTEQGDSAMYLCASSLEGTVTYEQYFGPGTRLTVT.

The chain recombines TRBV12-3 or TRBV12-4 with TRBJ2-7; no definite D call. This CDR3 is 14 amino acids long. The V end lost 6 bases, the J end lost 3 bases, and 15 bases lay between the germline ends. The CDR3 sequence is CASSPRIGNYEQYF. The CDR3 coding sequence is TGTGCCAGCAGCCCTCGAATAGGTAACTACGAGCAGTACTTC.

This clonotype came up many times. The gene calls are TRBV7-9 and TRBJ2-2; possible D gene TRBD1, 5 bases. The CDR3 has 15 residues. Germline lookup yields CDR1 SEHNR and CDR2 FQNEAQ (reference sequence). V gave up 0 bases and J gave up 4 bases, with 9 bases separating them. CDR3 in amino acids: CASSLAGAVTGELFF. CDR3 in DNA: TGTGCCAGCAGCTTAGCAGGGGCTGTCACCGGGGAGCTGTTTTTT. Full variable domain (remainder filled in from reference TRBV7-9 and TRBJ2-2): DTGVSQNPRHKITKRGQNVTFRCDPISEHNRLYWYRQTLGQGPEFLTYFQNEAQLEKSRLLSDRFSAERPKGSFSTLEIQRTEQGDSAMYLCASSLAGAVTGELFFGEGSRLTVL.

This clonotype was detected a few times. CDR3 amino acids: CSARDQPRGGYEQFF. The DNA of the CDR3 is TGCAGTGCTAGAGATCAGCCCCGCGGGGGGTATGAGCAGTTCTTC. V usage is TRBV20-1 and J usage is TRBJ2-1, with TRBD2 matching 8 bases. The CDR3 is 15 amino acids. Germline-derived CDR1 and CDR2 are DFQATT and SNEGSKA (reference sequence). Trimming removed 0 bases from V and 8 bases from J; junction bases left unmatched: 9.

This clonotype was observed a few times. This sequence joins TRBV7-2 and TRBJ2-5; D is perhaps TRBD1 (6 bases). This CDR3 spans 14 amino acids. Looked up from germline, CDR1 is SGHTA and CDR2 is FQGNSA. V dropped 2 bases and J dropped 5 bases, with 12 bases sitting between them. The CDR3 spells CASSLSGVGETQYF. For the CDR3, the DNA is TGTGCCAGCAGCTTATCAGGGGTTGGGGAGACCCAGTACTTC.

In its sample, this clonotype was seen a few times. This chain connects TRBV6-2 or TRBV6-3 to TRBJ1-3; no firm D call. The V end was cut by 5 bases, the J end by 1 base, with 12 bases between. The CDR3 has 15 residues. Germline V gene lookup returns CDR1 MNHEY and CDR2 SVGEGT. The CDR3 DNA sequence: TGTGCCAGCAGTCGGAGTGACGGGTCTGGAAACACCATATATTTT. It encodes CASSRSDGSGNTIYF.

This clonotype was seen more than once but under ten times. CDR3 in DNA: TGTGCCAGCAGTGAAGCAGGTTGGAACGAGCAGTACTTC. Translating it yields CASSEAGWNEQYF. J is TRBJ2-7 and V is TRBV6-1; unclear D gene. Trimming shortened V by 0 bases and J by 5 bases, and 8 bases separated the two germline ends. Looked up from germline, CDR1 is MNHNS and CDR2 is SASEGT. This CDR3 is 13 amino acids long.